This T cell receptor beta chain was captured in a study of OX40 agonist ivuxolimab in advanced cancers. In the study overall: Ivuxolimab, which targeted the costimulatory receptor OX40 (CD134), was an agonistic, fully human IgG2 monoclonal antibody. Partial responses were achieved by three dose-escalation patients, of whom one had hepatocellular carcinoma and two had cutaneous melanoma. Among the roughly 50 dose-escalation patients, around 19 had hepatocellular carcinoma, 15 melanoma, 9 renal cell carcinoma and 9 head and neck cancer. Intravenous ivuxolimab was administered to patients every 2 weeks at six dose levels: 0.01, 0.1, 0.3, 1.5, 3 and 10 mg/kg. The purpose of peripheral TCRbeta sequencing was to test whether ivuxolimab changed TCR sequence diversity and led to clonal T-cell expansion. The dose-escalation cohort was around 84% male with a mean age of approximately 60 years, ranging from roughly 20 to 80. The paper describes the monotherapy dose-escalation part (N ≈ 52 patients) of the phase I trial of ivuxolimab. Patients were allowed to have had prior anti-PD-1, anti-PD-L1 or anti-CTLA-4 therapy, and 30% to 40% of the dose-escalation patients had been treated with checkpoint inhibitors. What the work shows at the level of the full study, not this receptor alone: At doses from 0.1 to 3.0 mg/kg, clonal expansion was seen in both CD4+ and CD8+ blood T cells between baseline and week 6. In partial responders in the 0.1-3.0 mg/kg groups, normalized peripheral clonal expansion was found to be among the lowest, especially among CD8+ T cells. The antigen specificity of the clonally expanded peripheral T cells was not determined. Low levels of normalized T-cell clonal expansion were also seen in some patients who did not respond. After ivuxolimab, CD8+ T cells had more expanded clones than CD4+ T cells on average.

The trial excluded patients who had a history of autoimmune disease or were on systemic immunosuppression. Peripheral blood for TCR sequencing was collected from all dose cohorts at baseline, on cycle 4 day 1, and on cycle 7 day 1. The samples were taken from a phase I, first-in-human, multicenter, open-label dose-escalation trial of ivuxolimab. Adults with locally advanced or metastatic melanoma, renal cell, hepatocellular, or head and neck squamous cell carcinoma were enrolled in the trial. Before TCR sequencing, CD4+ T cells and CD8+ T cells were sorted from peripheral blood as separate populations. Remarks on this clone: Its antigen remains unidentified. Base quality data are lacking; no much larger clone is found one base away.

For sequencing of the TCRbeta CDR3 region, genomic DNA was extracted from the sorted cells. The immunoSEQ Assay was used to sequence the TCRbeta CDR3 regions. The source is immuneACCESS, and TCRdb retained only in-frame sequences with V and J called. Part of the clones is not carried over; for the studies checked, unresolved V genes explain less than half of this, and the remainder is unexplained. Here the sample has more than 45,000 clones; 84% occur a single time. Together, the top ten hold around 4.6% of the sample. Sequences MNHEY (CDR1) and SVGAGI (CDR2) are obtained from the germline V gene. The V end loses 4 bases and the J end loses 1 base, and a stretch of 10 bases separates them. The CDR3 measures 14 amino acids from cysteine to phenylalanine. Only the CDR3 part of the read is kept: 42 bases, read in frame from the first base.

The TCR originated in an adult with an advanced solid tumor such as melanoma, head and neck, liver or kidney cancer. The rearrangement joined TRBV6-5 to TRBJ2-5, and possibly TRBD2, on 5 matching bases. The source material was CD4+ or CD8+ T cells sorted from blood, sampled in a trial of the OX40 agonist ivuxolimab. The DNA is as follows: TGTGCCAGCAGTTCTTGGACTGTCCAAGAGACCCAGTACTTC. Its protein reads: CASSSWTVQETQYF.